Listed here are 2 T cell receptor beta chains from one sample, sequenced in a study of T cells in localized non-small cell lung cancer. Sequencing used immunoSEQ multiplex PCR; TCRdb keeps in-frame clones, though not all of them. The repertoire has tens of thousands of clones, roughly 87% of them found once; the top ten carry about 15%. The sequences come from peripheral blood, collected before any cancer treatment. These receptors all come from a man aged 40 to 70 with stage I squamous cell lung carcinoma.

V and J are TRBV28 and TRBJ2-1, with 9 bases identical to TRBD1. Germline V gene lookup returns CDR1 MDHEN and CDR2 SYDVKM. The CDR3 loop spans 16 amino acids. V lost 1 base to trimming and J lost 8 bases; unmatched junction nucleotides: 9. The CDR3 protein is CASSLFGDRVVDEQFF. The CDR3, as DNA: TGTGCCAGCAGTTTATTCGGGGACAGGGTTGTCGATGAGCAGTTCTTC.

This rearrangement joins TRBV6-5 to TRBJ2-7; D gene unclear. Germline loops: CDR1 MNHEY, CDR2 SVGAGI. The CDR3 has 10 residues. V lost 8 bases and J lost 2, with 4 bases in between. CDR3 sequence: CASGAYEQYF. In nucleotides, the CDR3 is TGTGCCAGCGGGGCCTACGAGCAGTACTTC.